The rows below give T cell receptor beta chains drawn from one sample of a study of lymphopenia after photon versus proton radiotherapy. The assay was immunoSEQ multiplex PCR, and TCRdb's table has in-frame clones only and misses some. The sample lists approximately 35,000 clones, roughly 88% seen once, with 6.8% in the top ten. Here the sequenced sample was peripheral blood, taken from a patient treated with photon-based radiotherapy. These receptors all come from a woman aged 45-65 years with pancreatic cancer. The CDR3 runs from the conserved cysteine through the conserved F or W. The order of the fields is J gene, clone size, V gene, D gene, CDR3 protein, CDR3 DNA. D genes are given only for firm matches. For some rows the clone size is stated as once, few or many, or as a class when expanded; others skip it.

J gene: TRBJ1-1
clone size: .
V gene: TRBV11-2
D gene: .
CDR3 protein: CASSPRRQNTEAFF
CDR3 DNA: TGTGCCAGCAGCCCTCGGCGACAGAACACTGAAGCTTTCTTT

J gene: TRBJ2-1
clone size: .
V gene: TRBV4-3
D gene: TRBD2
CDR3 protein: CASSQEPSGVSYNEQFF
CDR3 DNA: TGCGCCAGCAGCCAAGAGCCTAGCGGGGTCTCCTACAATGAGCAGTTCTTC

J gene: TRBJ2-7
clone size: .
V gene: TRBV28
D gene: .
CDR3 protein: CASSFNSGRANPYEQYF
CDR3 DNA: TGTGCCAGCAGTTTTAATTCTGGGAGAGCTAATCCCTACGAGCAGTACTTC

J gene: TRBJ1-5
clone size: .
V gene: TRBV21-1
D gene: .
CDR3 protein: CASSKAEASGGFNQPQHF
CDR3 DNA: TGTGCCAGCAGCAAAGCCGAGGCTTCCGGGGGTTTCAATCAGCCCCAGCATTTT

J gene: TRBJ2-3
clone size: .
V gene: TRBV4-3
D gene: .
CDR3 protein: CASSQWTASTDTQYF
CDR3 DNA: TGCGCCAGCAGCCAATGGACAGCTAGCACAGATACGCAGTATTTT

J gene: TRBJ1-3
clone size: .
V gene: TRBV14
D gene: .
CDR3 protein: CASSPLQISGNTIYF
CDR3 DNA: TGTGCCAGCAGCCCGCTACAGATCTCTGGAAACACCATATATTTT

J gene: TRBJ2-7
clone size: few
V gene: TRBV12-2
D gene: .
CDR3 protein: CASPPRAVSYEQYF
CDR3 DNA: TGTGCAAGTCCCCCCCGTGCGGTCTCCTACGAGCAGTACTTC

J gene: TRBJ2-3
clone size: .
V gene: TRBV7-9
D gene: .
CDR3 protein: CASSPLQDLSTDTQYF
CDR3 DNA: TGTGCCAGCAGCCCATTACAGGACCTTAGCACAGATACGCAGTATTTT

J gene: TRBJ2-7
clone size: .
V gene: TRBV30
D gene: .
CDR3 protein: CAGHRSSYEQYF
CDR3 DNA: TGTGCCGGTCACCGATCCTCCTACGAGCAGTACTTC

J gene: TRBJ2-7
clone size: few
V gene: TRBV5-1
D gene: TRBD2
CDR3 protein: CASSLEGGLPPYEQYF
CDR3 DNA: TGCGCCAGCAGCTTGGAGGGAGGGCTGCCACCCTACGAGCAGTACTTC

J gene: TRBJ2-7
clone size: .
V gene: TRBV7-9
D gene: TRBD1
CDR3 protein: CASSHGQVLLLRTYEQYF
CDR3 DNA: TGTGCCAGCAGCCACGGACAGGTCCTCCTCCTTAGAACCTACGAGCAGTACTTC

J gene: TRBJ2-3
clone size: .
V gene: TRBV2
D gene: .
CDR3 protein: CASSETTSLTDTQYF
CDR3 DNA: TGTGCCAGCAGTGAAACTACTAGCCTCACAGATACGCAGTATTTT

J gene: TRBJ2-1
clone size: once
V gene: TRBV28
D gene: TRBD2
CDR3 protein: CASRTSGTSNEQFF
CDR3 DNA: TGTGCCAGCAGGACTAGCGGGACTTCGAATGAGCAGTTCTTC

J gene: TRBJ2-5
clone size: .
V gene: TRBV15
D gene: .
CDR3 protein: CATSSGGFQETQYF
CDR3 DNA: TGTGCCACCAGCAGTGGGGGGTTTCAAGAGACCCAGTACTTC

J gene: TRBJ2-1
clone size: once
V gene: TRBV7-2
D gene: .
CDR3 protein: CASSLVESNEQFF
CDR3 DNA: TGTGCCAGCAGCCTCGTCGAGAGCAATGAGCAGTTCTTC

J gene: TRBJ2-3
clone size: .
V gene: TRBV11-2
D gene: .
CDR3 protein: CASILVEGDTQYF
CDR3 DNA: TGTGCCAGCATCCTAGTCGAGGGAGATACGCAGTATTTT

J gene: TRBJ2-6
clone size: once
V gene: TRBV14
D gene: .
CDR3 protein: CASSQGRTGANVLTF
CDR3 DNA: TGTGCCAGCAGCCAAGGGCGGACTGGGGCCAACGTCCTGACTTTC

J gene: TRBJ2-2
clone size: .
V gene: TRBV19
D gene: TRBD2
CDR3 protein: CASTGVGAGTGELFF
CDR3 DNA: TGTGCCAGTACGGGGGTCGGAGCGGGGACCGGGGAGCTGTTTTTT

J gene: TRBJ2-5
clone size: few
V gene: TRBV18
D gene: .
CDR3 protein: CASSPPTEKAEGGEETQYF
CDR3 DNA: TGTGCCAGCTCACCACCGACCGAGAAGGCGGAGGGGGGGGAGGAGACCCAGTACTTC

J gene: TRBJ2-1
clone size: .
V gene: TRBV28
D gene: .
CDR3 protein: CASRNGGRTYNEQFF
CDR3 DNA: TGTGCCAGCAGGAACGGCGGCCGGACTTACAATGAGCAGTTCTTC

J gene: TRBJ2-5
clone size: .
V gene: TRBV28
D gene: TRBD1
CDR3 protein: CASSFPGQGALETQYF
CDR3 DNA: TGTGCCAGCAGTTTCCCCGGACAGGGGGCGTTGGAGACCCAGTACTTC

J gene: TRBJ2-7
clone size: once
V gene: TRBV6-5
D gene: .
CDR3 protein: CASSYYRSSYEQYF
CDR3 DNA: TGTGCCAGCAGTTATTACAGGAGCTCCTACGAGCAGTACTTC

J gene: TRBJ1-2
clone size: .
V gene: TRBV10-3
D gene: .
CDR3 protein: CAISQDTVSVTGTF
CDR3 DNA: TGTGCCATCAGCCAGGACACCGTCTCCGTGACCGGCACCTTC

J gene: TRBJ2-3
clone size: .
V gene: TRBV2
D gene: .
CDR3 protein: CASSASGTDTQYF
CDR3 DNA: TGTGCCAGCAGTGCTAGCGGCACAGATACGCAGTATTTT

J gene: TRBJ2-1
clone size: .
V gene: TRBV19
D gene: TRBD2
CDR3 protein: CASSMALRAGGPNEQFF
CDR3 DNA: TGTGCCAGTAGTATGGCCCTCCGGGCGGGAGGTCCCAATGAGCAGTTCTTC

J gene: TRBJ1-1
clone size: .
V gene: TRBV6-1
D gene: .
CDR3 protein: CASLERGTTEAFF
CDR3 DNA: TGTGCCAGCTTAGAAAGGGGGACCACTGAAGCTTTCTTT

J gene: TRBJ2-7
clone size: .
V gene: TRBV19
D gene: .
CDR3 protein: CASSIPRASKSGSYEQYF
CDR3 DNA: TGTGCCAGTAGTATCCCCAGGGCGAGCAAATCGGGCTCCTACGAGCAGTACTTC

J gene: TRBJ2-5
clone size: .
V gene: TRBV10-2
D gene: .
CDR3 protein: CASSERFWAQYF
CDR3 DNA: TGCGCCAGCAGTGAGCGCTTCTGGGCCCAGTACTTC

J gene: TRBJ1-1
clone size: .
V gene: TRBV6-5
D gene: .
CDR3 protein: CASSYSRRTGTEAFF
CDR3 DNA: TGTGCCAGCAGTTACTCCCGACGCACGGGGACTGAAGCTTTCTTT

J gene: TRBJ2-2
clone size: .
V gene: TRBV27
D gene: TRBD2
CDR3 protein: CASSLRTSGSLGTGELFF
CDR3 DNA: TGTGCCAGCAGTTTGCGCACTAGCGGGAGCTTGGGCACCGGGGAGCTGTTTTTT

J gene: TRBJ2-3
clone size: .
V gene: TRBV19
D gene: TRBD2
CDR3 protein: CASSTEGLSGRPDTQYF
CDR3 DNA: TGTGCCAGTAGTACCGAAGGGCTTAGCGGGAGACCAGATACGCAGTATTTT

J gene: TRBJ2-1
clone size: .
V gene: TRBV19
D gene: .
CDR3 protein: CASSIGTSYNEQFF
CDR3 DNA: TGTGCCAGTAGTATAGGGACCAGCTACAATGAGCAGTTCTTC

J gene: TRBJ2-1
clone size: .
V gene: TRBV7-9
D gene: TRBD1
CDR3 protein: CASSSGQGAWNEQFF
CDR3 DNA: TGTGCCAGCAGCTCCGGACAGGGGGCGTGGAATGAGCAGTTCTTC

J gene: TRBJ1-5
clone size: .
V gene: TRBV21-1
D gene: .
CDR3 protein: CASDRQGKNSNQPQHF
CDR3 DNA: TGTGCCAGCGACCGACAGGGAAAGAATAGCAATCAGCCCCAGCATTTT

J gene: TRBJ2-1
clone size: .
V gene: TRBV7-9
D gene: TRBD1
CDR3 protein: CASSLPTGNEQFF
CDR3 DNA: TGTGCCAGCAGCTTGCCGACAGGGAATGAGCAGTTCTTC

J gene: TRBJ1-5
clone size: .
V gene: TRBV28
D gene: TRBD1
CDR3 protein: CASGLTGARNQPQHF
CDR3 DNA: TGTGCCAGCGGATTGACAGGGGCGCGCAATCAGCCCCAGCATTTT

J gene: TRBJ2-2
clone size: .
V gene: TRBV5-1
D gene: TRBD2
CDR3 protein: CASSFTSGSTGELFF
CDR3 DNA: TGCGCCAGCAGCTTTACTAGCGGGAGCACCGGGGAGCTGTTTTTT

J gene: TRBJ2-5
clone size: .
V gene: TRBV29-1
D gene: TRBD1
CDR3 protein: CSVGQGDRVRETQYF
CDR3 DNA: TGCAGCGTTGGGCAAGGAGACAGGGTGAGGGAGACCCAGTACTTC

J gene: TRBJ2-2
clone size: .
V gene: TRBV4-1
D gene: TRBD1
CDR3 protein: CASSQIQGTGGELFF
CDR3 DNA: TGCGCCAGCAGCCAAATACAGGGGACGGGCGGGGAGCTGTTTTTT

J gene: TRBJ2-7
clone size: .
V gene: TRBV19
D gene: TRBD1
CDR3 protein: CASSATGQTYEQYF
CDR3 DNA: TGTGCCAGTAGTGCTACGGGACAGACCTACGAGCAGTACTTC

J gene: TRBJ1-3
clone size: .
V gene: TRBV7-9
D gene: .
CDR3 protein: CASRLDRASGNTIYF
CDR3 DNA: TGTGCCAGCAGACTAGACAGAGCTTCTGGAAACACCATATATTTT

J gene: TRBJ1-2
clone size: .
V gene: TRBV4-1
D gene: .
CDR3 protein: CASSQDRAGHYGYTF
CDR3 DNA: TGCGCCAGCAGCCAAGATCGGGCAGGGCACTATGGCTACACCTTC